The 22 T cell receptor beta chains below come from one sample, sequenced in a study of tumor-infiltrating lymphocytes in primary liver carcinoma. Taking about 18-30 mg of unsorted bulk tissue, the authors co-extracted RNA and DNA. Starting from 500 ng of total RNA, TCR beta cDNA was produced with a primer in the constant region. Library construction for TCR beta comprised three nested multiplex PCR rounds performed with slightly modified ARM-PCR. TRBV1-TRBV30 forward primers paired with a C-beta reverse primer were used in the first two PCR rounds, which ran roughly 10 cycles each. TCRdb ran MiXCR on the multiplex PCR reads and lists one entry per CDR3 protein. The sample yields approximately 110,000 distinct CDR3 sequences, 80% to 85% seen once. Material: liver tumor tissue from sampling region 3. Subset denoted: tumor region T3, left-lateral pole. The receptors come from a man in his forties or fifties with primary liver carcinoma and hepatitis B virus infection.

The V call is TRBV29-1, the J call TRBJ2-3, with D perhaps TRBD1 (5 bases). The CDR3 contains 15 residues. Looked up from germline, CDR1 is SQVTM and CDR2 is ANQGSEA. The CDR3 loop reads CNVEGRAGITDTQYF. CDR3 nucleotide sequence: TGCAATGTTGAAGGCAGGGCCGGCATCACAGATACGCAGTATTTT.

To note about this clonotype: Lacking the conserved final phenylalanine or tryptophan, this CDR3 likely reflects a read error. The chain joins TRBV12-3 or TRBV12-4 to TRBJ2-3, with 7 nucleotides matching TRBD1. V dropped 6 bases and J dropped 7; count of bases not matched to a gene: 7. The length of the CDR3 is 13 residues. This CDR3 is CASRGTEGYTQYL. The CDR3 nucleotides are TGTGCCAGCAGGGGGACAGAGGGCTATACGCAGTATCTT.

The CDR3 is CASSYSGLAGSSSNEQYF. In DNA form, the CDR3 reads TGTGCCAGCAGTTACTCCGGACTAGCGGGCTCAAGTTCCAACGAGCAGTACTTC. The chain employs TRBV6-6 and TRBJ2-7, with 11 bases identical to TRBD2. This CDR3 has 18 residues. The V segment lost 0 bases and the J segment 5 bases; nucleotides outside the gene matches: 12. Germline V gives CDR1 MNHNY, CDR2 SVGAGI (reference sequence).

Details on this clonotype: Germline is not matched at one junction end, which may reflect a read error. This chain connects TRBV29-1 to TRBJ2-7, with TRBD2 matching 9 bases. CDR3 size: 15 residues. Germline lookup yields CDR1 SQVTM and CDR2 ANQGSEA. The CDR3 loop reads CSVLAPGTSSYEQHF. The CDR3 DNA sequence: TGCAGCGTCCTAGCTCCGGGGACTAGCTCCTACGAGCAGCATTTC.

This clonotype has just a few counts. CDR3 DNA sequence: TGTGCCAGTAGTATATCCGGGTATACCGGGGAGCTGTTTTTT. Amino acids: CASSISGYTGELFF. The chain joins TRBV19 to TRBJ2-2, with no clear D. CDR1 is LNHDA, CDR2 SQIVND, per germline (reference sequence). Trimming removed 2 bases at V and 5 bases at J, with 9 bases between. This CDR3 comprises 14 residues.

About this clonotype: A read error may be the cause here, since a much bigger clone is one base away. The V gene is TRBV24-1, the J gene TRBJ2-3, with D tentatively TRBD1 (5 bases). This CDR3 is 17 amino acids long. CDR1 and CDR2 (germline): KGHDR, SFDVKD. The germline V and J ends were trimmed by 3 bases and 1 base, with 16 bases remaining between them. CDR3 DNA: TGTGCCACCAGTGATCAGGGATCAACCGCGGGCACAGATACGCAGTATTTT. Translation: CATSDQGSTAGTDTQYF.

Details on this clonotype: The junction departs from the called germline gene at one end, perhaps through a read error. In DNA form, the CDR3 reads TGCGCCAACAGCTTGGCCCGCGCCCAGCGGTGTCAACAGCCCCAGCATTTT. It translates to CANSLARAQRCQQPQHF. The rearrangement links TRBV5-1 to TRBJ1-5; D is uncertain. Germline V gene data show CDR1 as SGHRS and CDR2 as YFSETQ. The CDR3 extends over 17 amino acids.

This clonotype showed up just once. Compared with germline, one end of the junction differs, possibly owing to a read error. The chain has TRBV6-5 and TRBJ2-2; D might be TRBD2 (5 bases). This CDR3 has 12 amino acids. Germline V gene lookup returns CDR1 MNHEY and CDR2 SVGAGI. This chain's CDR3 is CPSSYGVGELFF. CDR3 in DNA: TGTCCCAGCAGTTACGGGGTCGGGGAGCTGTTTTTT.

The table lists this clonotype with a count of one. This is likely a read error, given that the CDR3 carries no conserved phenylalanine or tryptophan at its end. Because the CDR3's place on the DNA is in doubt, the DNA is left out and the CDR3 is given as listed by TCRdb. The V call is TRBV11-1, the J call TRBJ2-3; TRBD2, the table's D call, was not compared with the DNA. Germline CDR1 is SGHAT and CDR2 is FQDESV (reference sequence). The CDR3 is 16 amino acids in total, end residues counted. The CDR3 loop reads CASSGSPAGGVDTHYL.

About this clonotype itself: Germline is not matched at one junction end, which may reflect a read error. The rearrangement links TRBV6-1 to TRBJ2-6; D is perhaps TRBD1 (5 bases). The CDR3 contains 15 residues. Germline V gene sequence: CDR1 MNHNS, CDR2 SASEGT. This chain's CDR3 is CASSEISEGANVLSF. CDR3 coding DNA: TGTGCCAGCAGTGAAATCTCCGAAGGGGCCAACGTCCTGAGTTTC.

In the case of this clonotype: Germline is not matched at one junction end, which may reflect a read error. The chain recombines TRBV12-3 or TRBV12-4 with TRBJ2-1; D not certain. The length of the CDR3 is 12 residues. CDR3: CASSLDNKEQLF. The CDR3 nucleotides are TGTGCCAGCAGTTTAGATAACAAAGAGCAGCTCTTC.

The chain carries TRBV12-3 or TRBV12-4 and TRBJ2-7; D is undetermined. The length of the CDR3 is 13 residues. V lost 8 bases to trimming and J lost 4 bases, with 15 bases between them. The CDR3 DNA reads TGTGCCAGCTGTTCTGCCGGTCCTTACGAGCAGTACTTC. It codes for CASCSAGPYEQYF.

Note on this clonotype: Germline is not matched at one junction end, which may reflect a read error. This rearrangement joins TRBV6-1 to TRBJ2-6; 7 nucleotides match TRBD1. From germline, CDR1 is MNHNS and CDR2 SASEGT. This CDR3 has 16 amino acids. CDR3 region: CASTAQGLAGPNVLTF. The CDR3 DNA is TGTGCCAGCACCGCACAGGGGTTAGCTGGGCCCAACGTCCTGACTTTC.

As regards this clonotype: Since no conserved phenylalanine or tryptophan closes the CDR3, a read error is the likely cause. The rearrangement links TRBV11-2 to TRBJ1-1; D possibly corresponds to TRBD1 (5 bases). The CDR3 has 15 amino acids. Trimming removed 6 bases at V and 3 bases at J, with 17 bases between. The V gene's germline CDR1 is SGHAT and CDR2 FQNNGV. CDR3 bases: TGTGCCAGCAGTTTCGGGGGGAGTCGACACACTGAAGCTTTCTAT. Translation: CASSFGGSRHTEAFY.

A word on this clonotype: The CDR3 carries no conserved terminal phenylalanine or tryptophan, so it likely arises from a read error. The limits of the CDR3 on the DNA are not certain, so only TCRdb's listed CDR3 is given. This chain uses TRBV11-2 with TRBJ1-1. The V gene's germline CDR1 is SGHAT and CDR2 FQNNGV. The CDR3 contains 13 residues when both ends are counted. CDR3: CASSLARRSQTFL.

A word on this clonotype: The junction and the germline gene differ at one end; a read error may be behind it. The rearrangement links TRBV11-3 to TRBJ2-3; 9 nucleotides align to TRBD2. Germline CDR1 is SGHNT and CDR2 is YENEEA. The CDR3 runs 16 residues. The CDR3 nucleotides are TGTACCAGCAGCGGCGACCCGGCGGGAGGGGTGGATACGCAGTATTTT. The encoded protein is CTSSGDPAGGVDTQYF.

A note on this clonotype: An end of the junction does not agree with germline; a read error may underlie this. The chain joins TRBV6-2 or TRBV6-3 to TRBJ2-5, with TRBD2 matching 9 bases. The CDR3 length is 17 residues. Germline lookup yields CDR1 MNHEY and CDR2 SVGEGT. The chain's CDR3 is CTSSLSTAGGQKETQYF. The CDR3 bases are TGTACCAGCAGTCTCTCTACAGCGGGAGGCCAAAAAGAGACCCAGTACTTC.

On this clonotype: A much larger clone differs by one base, so this may be a read error. V gene TRBV21-1 combines with J gene TRBJ1-3; TRBD1, the table's D call, was not compared with the DNA. TRBV21-1 is a pseudogene segment. The CDR3 sequence is 20 residues long. CDR3 sequence (DNA): TGTGCCAGCAGCAATGATCCCGGGACGTACTTGACGAACTCTGGAAACACCATATATTTT. Translating gives CASSNDPGTYLTNSGNTIYF.

Comments on this clonotype: As the CDR3 is not closed by the conserved phenylalanine or tryptophan, this likely results from a read error. The limits of the CDR3 on the DNA are not certain, so only TCRdb's listed CDR3 is given. V gene TRBV4-1 combines with J gene TRBJ2-2; no DNA check was done on the table's D call, TRBD2. Germline V lookup: CDR1 MGHRA, CDR2 YSYEKL. The length of the CDR3 is 15 amino acids, counting both ends. The CDR3 sequence: CASSQGAVVTGELLY.

Turning to this clonotype: An end of the junction does not agree with germline; a read error may underlie this. This chain joins TRBV11-2 and TRBJ2-1, with 7 positions matching TRBD2. Germline CDR1 is SGHAT and CDR2 is FQNNGV. CDR3 length: 12 amino acids. The CDR3 here is CASSPGDYEQIF. CDR3 DNA: TGTGCCAGCAGTCCCGGGGACTACGAGCAGATCTTC.

Note on this clonotype: The conserved phenylalanine or tryptophan is not found at the CDR3 terminus, so this likely reflects a read error. The CDR3 spells CANSSRQGSQPQHL. The CDR3 nucleotides are TGTGCCAACAGCAGCAGACAGGGCAGTCAGCCCCAGCATCTT. The rearrangement links TRBV14 to TRBJ1-5; the match to TRBD1 covers 7 bases. There are 14 residues in the CDR3. The V gene's germline CDR1 is SGHDN and CDR2 FVKESK.

Of note for this clonotype: Without the conserved terminal phenylalanine or tryptophan, this CDR3 likely stems from a read error. This rearrangement joins TRBV29-1 to TRBJ2-1; 9 nucleotides align to TRBD1. The ends lost 8 bases at V and 9 bases at J; junction bases unmatched: 14. This CDR3 has 14 amino acids. Looked up from germline, CDR1 is SQVTM and CDR2 is ANQGSEA. In DNA, the CDR3 is TGCAGCATTCTCCGGACAGGGGTGAAGGGTGAGCAGTTCATC. Translation gives CSILRTGVKGEQFI.